The source of this T cell receptor (beta chain) is a study of OX40 agonist ivuxolimab in advanced cancers. Study findings and constraints: Antigen specificity of clonally expanded peripheral T cells was not established.

Remarks on this clone: Its target is not known.

The method was immunoSEQ multiplex PCR; TCRdb's version includes in-frame clones alone and lacks a portion of them. The table has under 70,000 clones, roughly 89% seen once; the top ten hold 8% to 10%. Trimming removed 3 bases at V and 6 bases at J, with 16 bases between. This CDR3 comprises 15 residues. Germline CDR1 and CDR2: SGHTA and FQGNSA. The sample was CD4+ or CD8+ T cells sorted from blood, taken in a trial of the OX40 agonist ivuxolimab. The chain couples TRBV7-2 to TRBJ2-3; D tentatively fits TRBD1 or TRBD2 (6 bases each). This sequence was found in an adult with an advanced solid tumor such as melanoma, head and neck, liver or kidney cancer. The CDR3 is CASSFRRGAGDTQYF. CDR3 nucleotide sequence: TGTGCCAGCAGCTTCCGAAGGGGGGCCGGTGATACGCAGTATTTT.